These 23 T cell receptor beta chains share one sample of origin, sequenced in a study of PD-1 blockade in classical Hodgkin lymphoma. Time point: cycle 4 day 1 (C4D1), after 6 weeks of nivolumab. Exposure to brentuximab vedotin varied, and each patient had relapsed following autologous stem cell transplantation. Profiling relied on immunoSEQ multiplex PCR, and the TCRdb table lists in-frame clones only, not all of them. Of some 52,000 clones listed, approximately 86% were seen once; the top ten hold approximately 6.8%. Sequences were derived from peripheral blood mononuclear cells (PBMCs), sampled before the fourth cycle of nivolumab. These receptor sequences come from a human donor with classical Hodgkin lymphoma.

The J gene is TRBJ2-7, the V gene TRBV6-5; 7 nucleotides match TRBD1. Per the germline V gene, CDR1 is MNHEY and CDR2 is SVGAGI. There are 14 residues in the CDR3. V trimming: 4 bases; J trimming: 2 bases; junction bases outside the gene matches: 5. CDR3 DNA: TGTGCCAGCAGTTCCCGGGACAGAACCTACGAGCAGTACTTC. Protein: CASSSRDRTYEQYF.

This clone was seen once. The chain links TRBV27 to TRBJ1-1; no clear D. Trimming shortened V by 2 bases and J by 1 base, and 11 bases separated the two germline ends. The CDR3 runs 15 residues. Per the germline V gene, CDR1 is MNHEY and CDR2 is SMNVEV (reference sequence). CDR3 nucleotide sequence: TGTGCCAGCAGTTTAAGGGCAAACGGGAACACTGAAGCTTTCTTT. Translated, it gives CASSLRANGNTEAFF.

J is TRBJ2-3 and V is TRBV10-3; 8 positions agree with TRBD2. Trimming removed 3 bases from V and 0 bases from J; junction bases left unmatched: 11. The CDR3 covers 18 residues. Germline loops: CDR1 ENHRY, CDR2 SYGVKD. The chain's CDR3 is CAISDKTVAGTSTDTQYF. CDR3 coding DNA: TGTGCCATCAGTGACAAGACGGTAGCGGGGACGAGCACAGATACGCAGTATTTT.

The rearrangement links TRBV13 to TRBJ2-1; 13 nucleotides agree with TRBD2. The CDR3 is 14 residues long. With V trimmed by 4 bases and J by 6 bases, 0 bases remained unmatched. The germline gives CDR1 PRHDT, CDR2 FYEKMQ (reference sequence). CDR3 nucleotide sequence: TGTGCCAGCAGCTGGACTAGCGGGGGCAATGAGCAGTTCTTC. It specifies CASSWTSGGNEQFF.

This rearrangement joins TRBV29-1 to TRBJ1-2, with D possibly being TRBD1 (5 bases). Germline values: CDR1 SQVTM, CDR2 ANQGSEA. The CDR3 totals 14 residues. V gave up 4 bases and J gave up 8 bases, with 20 bases separating them. CDR3 nucleotide sequence: TGCAGCGTTGCCCCATGGGGGTCGGTACAGGGCTACACCTTC. Amino acid sequence: CSVAPWGSVQGYTF.

The genes are TRBV14 and TRBJ2-7; TRBD2 matches 7 bases. The CDR3 spans 16 residues. CDR1 SGHDN and CDR2 FVKESK come from the germline V gene. J lost 3 bases, V lost 0 bases, and 8 bases had no gene match. CDR3 bases: TGTGCCAGCAGCCAAGATTTTCCGGGACTAAACTACGAGCAGTACTTC. It codes for CASSQDFPGLNYEQYF.

The chain combines TRBV6-4 with TRBJ2-5, with 8 bases that match TRBD2. CDR3 length: 15 amino acids. Germline-derived CDR1 and CDR2 are MRHNA and SNTAGT. The junction had 6 bases not matched to a gene; V was cut back by 5 bases and J by 1 base. CDR3: CASSSSGSAQETQYF. The CDR3 DNA reads TGTGCCAGCAGTTCCAGCGGGAGCGCCCAAGAGACCCAGTACTTC.

V usage is TRBV6-6 and J usage is TRBJ1-2; D is possibly TRBD1 (6 bases). Germline-derived CDR1 and CDR2 are MNHNY and SVGAGI (reference sequence). This CDR3 comprises 14 residues. V shed 5 bases and J shed 4 bases, with 14 bases lying between them. DNA for the CDR3: TGTGCCAGCAGTCCGCCGGGACAAAGCTATGGCTACACCTTC. It encodes CASSPPGQSYGYTF.

The V call is TRBV6-1, the J call TRBJ1-5, with no clear D. Germline CDR1 reads MNHNS; CDR2 reads SASEGT. Trimming removed 1 base at V and 4 bases at J, with 5 bases between. The CDR3 spans 13 residues. The CDR3 DNA sequence: TGTGCCAGCAGTGAAGGCAGGAATCAGCCCCAGCATTTT. It yields the protein CASSEGRNQPQHF.

In its sample, this clone was seen a few times. This chain uses TRBV27 with TRBJ1-5; D unresolved. CDR1 and CDR2 from the germline V gene are MNHEY and SMNVEV (reference sequence). The germline V and J ends were trimmed by 5 bases and 5 bases, with 10 bases remaining between them. This CDR3 comprises 13 residues. The CDR3 reads CASSPGFHQPQHF. The CDR3 DNA sequence: TGTGCCAGCAGTCCCGGGTTTCATCAGCCCCAGCATTTT.

V gene TRBV6-5 combines with J gene TRBJ2-7; 13 nucleotides match TRBD2. This CDR3 region has 14 residues. V shed 6 bases and J 3 bases; nucleotides not matched to a gene: 2. Germline V gene sequence: CDR1 MNHEY, CDR2 SVGAGI. The DNA for the CDR3 is TGTGCCAGCAGACGGACTAGCGGGAGCTACGAGCAGTACTTC. This encodes CASRRTSGSYEQYF.

The chain joins TRBV19 to TRBJ1-3; possible D gene TRBD1, 6 bases. Trimming removed 7 bases from V and 0 bases from J, with 10 bases in between. This CDR3 contains 14 residues. CDR1 is LNHDA and CDR2 is SQIVND in the germline V gene (reference sequence). The DNA for the CDR3 is TGTGCCAGTACAACAGGGACCTCTGGAAACACCATATATTTT. Translation: CASTTGTSGNTIYF.

This rearrangement joins TRBV7-2 to TRBJ1-2, with D perhaps matching TRBD1 (6 bases). The CDR3 totals 13 residues. The germline V gene encodes CDR1 SGHTA and CDR2 FQGNSA. The V end lost 11 bases, the J end lost 4 bases, and 17 bases lay between the germline ends. The CDR3 region has the DNA TGTGCCTCAGGCCTGGTACAGGGCTATGGCTACACCTTC. Amino acid sequence: CASGLVQGYGYTF.

The chain carries TRBV14 and TRBJ1-3; the match to TRBD1 covers 7 bases. This CDR3 is built from 16 residues. Germline trimming cut 3 bases from V and 1 base from J; bases unmatched to any gene: 6. Per germline, CDR1 SGHDN and CDR2 FVKESK. In DNA form, the CDR3 reads TGTGCCAGCAGCCATAGACAGGGAAGATCTGGAAACACCATATATTTT. Translated, it gives CASSHRQGRSGNTIYF.

CDR3 amino acids: CASSQGWRGSYEQYF. CDR3 bases: TGCGCCAGCAGCCAAGGGTGGCGGGGATCCTACGAGCAGTACTTC. The chain carries TRBV4-3 and TRBJ2-7, with D tentatively TRBD2 (6 bases). The germline V gene encodes CDR1 LGHNA and CDR2 YSLEER. This CDR3 contains 15 residues. V lost 1 base, J lost 1 base, and 11 bases lay in between.

The rearrangement uses TRBV19 and TRBJ2-1; maybe TRBD2 (5 bases). The V end was cut by 8 bases, the J end by 7 bases, with 18 bases between. Germline lookup yields CDR1 LNHDA and CDR2 SQIVND (reference sequence). The CDR3 is 14 amino acids. CDR3 amino acids: CASREEARFNEQFF. The CDR3 DNA sequence: TGTGCCAGTCGAGAGGAGGCCCGTTTTAATGAGCAGTTCTTC. Full variable domain (missing parts from reference TRBV19 and TRBJ2-1): DGGITQSPKYLFRKEGQNVTLSCEQNLNHDAMYWYRQDPGQGLRLIYYSQIVNDFQKGDIAEGYSVSREKKESFPLTVTSAQKNPTAFYLCASREEARFNEQFFGPGTRLTVL.

The chain has TRBV7-2 and TRBJ1-1; no firm D call. CDR3 size: 13 residues. Germline V gives CDR1 SGHTA, CDR2 FQGNSA. Trimming took off 5 bases at V and 5 bases at J, with 12 bases between the two ends. DNA for the CDR3: TGTGCCAGCAGCCCCTTACCGGGAACTGAAGCTTTCTTT. Protein: CASSPLPGTEAFF.

The J gene is TRBJ2-1, the V gene TRBV5-1; TRBD2 might be the D (5 bases). Trimming took off 5 bases at V and 0 bases at J, with 12 bases between the two ends. Germline assignment: CDR1 SGHRS and CDR2 YFSETQ. The CDR3 has 15 amino acids. CDR3 amino acids: CASRLGGLSYNEQFF. CDR3 nucleotides: TGCGCCAGCAGACTAGGCGGTCTCTCCTACAATGAGCAGTTCTTC.

The gene calls are TRBV6-6 and TRBJ2-7, with a possible D match to TRBD1 (5 bases). The V gene's germline CDR1 is MNHNY and CDR2 SVGAGI (reference sequence). The CDR3 spans 13 residues. Trimming took off 6 bases at V and 0 bases at J, with 9 bases between the two ends. The CDR3 reads CASSPDSSYEQYF. The DNA for the CDR3 is TGTGCCAGCAGCCCAGACAGCTCCTACGAGCAGTACTTC.

This chain connects TRBV5-1 to TRBJ2-1, with D possibly being TRBD1 or TRBD2 (6 bases each). Trimming pared 7 bases from V and 6 bases from J, leaving 11 bases between. CDR3 length: 12 residues. The germline V gene has CDR1 SGHRS and CDR2 YFSETQ. CDR3 nucleotide sequence: TGCGCCAGCTCCGGGGGCCGCAATGAGCAGTTCTTC. Protein product: CASSGGRNEQFF.

This chain connects TRBV6-5 to TRBJ2-7; TRBD2 is a possible D gene (6 bases). Germline CDR1 reads MNHEY; CDR2 reads SVGAGI. V lost 3 bases, J lost 2 bases, and 8 bases lay in between. The CDR3 is 13 amino acids. For the CDR3, the DNA is TGTGCCAGCAGTTATGCGGGGACCTACGAGCAGTACTTC. Translated: CASSYAGTYEQYF.

The chain joins TRBV27 to TRBJ2-1, with TRBD2 as a possible D gene (6 bases). The CDR3 has 15 residues. Looked up from germline, CDR1 is MNHEY and CDR2 is SMNVEV (reference sequence). Trimming took off 3 bases at V and 7 bases at J, with 16 bases between the two ends. The CDR3 is CASSFNRELGNEQFF. The CDR3 DNA is TGTGCCAGCAGTTTCAACCGGGAGTTGGGTAATGAGCAGTTCTTC.

J is TRBJ2-7 and V is TRBV5-1; 7 bases match TRBD2. The V and J ends lost 1 base and 3 bases, in that order; junction bases with no gene match: 7. The CDR3 length is 15 residues. Germline assignment: CDR1 SGHRS and CDR2 YFSETQ. This CDR3 is CASSLYRTSNYEQYF. The CDR3 DNA follows: TGCGCCAGCAGCTTGTATCGGACTAGTAACTACGAGCAGTACTTC.